The rows below give T cell receptor beta chains drawn from one sample of a study of T cell changes during pregnancy in multiple sclerosis. Profiling relied on immunoSEQ multiplex PCR, and the TCRdb table lists in-frame clones only, not all of them. This sample carries around 27,000 clones, about 92% of them seen once, and the ten largest clones take around 0.39%. The sample was CD4+ T cells from peripheral blood mononuclear cells, taken after pregnancy. These receptors were collected from a female donor with multiple sclerosis, enrolled in a pregnancy study. Each CDR3 is given with its conserved first and last residue. The order of the fields is V gene, J gene, CDR3 protein.

TRBV10-3,TRBJ2-5,CATEQGPEETQYF
TRBV6-4,TRBJ2-3,CASSAASGGTDTQYF
TRBV27,TRBJ1-5,CASSRRGQINQPQHF
TRBV14,TRBJ2-5,CASSGTSGRASQETQYF
TRBV2,TRBJ2-1,CASSPLAGEVNEQFF
TRBV4-1,TRBJ2-5,CASSQGLTAEVAGRTQYF
TRBV30,TRBJ2-2,CAWTYGEAGELFF
TRBV18,TRBJ1-5,CASSPAGNQPQHF
TRBV19,TRBJ2-5,CASSIQGAGGQETQYF
TRBV30,TRBJ1-2,CAWSVERGQLTNYGYTF